A single sample is the source of the 27 T cell receptor beta chains below, sequenced in a study of T cell repertoires in cytomegalovirus infection. Using its own MiXCR run on the reads, TCRdb lists one record per CDR3 protein. The data show under 200,000 distinct CDR3 sequences, less than 25% seen once. These receptors are not linked to any known antigen. The sample in question was CD8+ T cells from cultured PBMCs, obtained from culture after CMV antigen stimulation. The receptor set was obtained from a human donor in good health (CMV status not recorded). Some clones in this sample may be carry-over from other donors' samples.

V and J are TRBV12-3 or TRBV12-4 and TRBJ1-4, with unresolved D. Trimming stripped 5 bases from V and 8 bases from J, with 15 bases between. This CDR3 is built from 14 residues. CDR3 sequence (DNA): TGTGCCAGCAGTATTTTGCAGGACCAGGAAAAACTGTTTTTT. Translated, it gives CASSILQDQEKLFF.

The chain joins TRBV7-8 to TRBJ1-5, with D tentatively TRBD1 (6 bases). Trimming cost V 2 bases and J 7 bases, with 15 bases left between them. Germline CDR1 and CDR2: SGHVS and FQNEAQ. The CDR3 is 15 amino acids. The chain's CDR3 is CASSLTQGYGQPQHF. CDR3 nucleotides: TGTGCCAGCAGCTTAACCCAGGGGTATGGGCAGCCCCAGCATTTT.

This clonotype was counted a few times. The rearrangement links TRBV7-2 to TRBJ2-3; TRBD1 matches at 7 bases. V was pared by 2 bases and J by 5 bases, with 13 bases of the junction left unmatched. The germline gives CDR1 SGHTA, CDR2 FQGNSA. The CDR3 length is 17 residues. CDR3 in amino acids: CASSLRGLRETGDTQYF. The CDR3, as DNA: TGTGCCAGCAGCTTAAGGGGGCTAAGGGAGACAGGAGATACGCAGTATTTT.

This clonotype was counted a few times. The chain is built from TRBV7-2 and TRBJ2-2; possible D gene TRBD2, 6 bases. Trimming removed 7 bases at V and 4 bases at J, with 13 bases between. Germline V gives CDR1 SGHTA, CDR2 FQGNSA. The CDR3 has 14 residues. CDR3 protein: CASIPGVFTGELFF. The CDR3 nucleotides read TGTGCCAGCATCCCGGGGGTGTTCACCGGGGAGCTGTTTTTT. Together with reference TRBV7-2 and TRBJ2-2, the CDR3 gives the full variable domain: GAGVSQSPSNKVTEKGKDVELRCDPISGHTALYWYRQSLGQGLEFLIYFQGNSAPDKSGLPSDRFSAERTGGSVSTLTIQRTQQEDSAVYLCASIPGVFTGELFFGEGSRLTVL.

The table lists this clonotype with a few counts. This chain joins TRBV7-8 and TRBJ2-5; possibly TRBD2 for D (5 bases). The length of the CDR3 is 18 residues. Germline CDR1 and CDR2: SGHVS and FQNEAQ. Trimming pared 5 bases from V and 0 bases from J, leaving 22 bases between. The CDR3 is CASSPHPDGDKYQETQYF. The DNA for the CDR3 is TGTGCCAGCAGCCCCCACCCGGACGGGGATAAGTACCAAGAGACCCAGTACTTC.

This sequence joins TRBV5-6 and TRBJ2-2; D not certain. This CDR3 comprises 12 residues. Germline V lookup: CDR1 SGHDT, CDR2 YYEEEE. V was pared by 4 bases and J by 9 bases, with 10 bases between. The CDR3 nucleotides are TGTGCCAGCAGCGACACCCTCCGGGAGCTGTTTTTT. Its translation is CASSDTLRELFF.

The chain employs TRBV12-3 or TRBV12-4 and TRBJ2-5, with 7 bases fitting TRBD1. The ends lost 5 bases at V and 5 bases at J; junction bases unmatched: 5. This CDR3 is built from 13 residues. The CDR3 region has the DNA TGTGCCAGCAGTGCCCAGGGGGACGAGACCCAGTACTTC. Its translation is CASSAQGDETQYF.

This clonotype was counted between two and nine times. The chain links TRBV20-1 to TRBJ2-3; D may correspond to TRBD1 or TRBD2 (5 bases each). CDR1 DFQATT and CDR2 SNEGSKA come from the germline V gene (reference sequence). The ends were cut back, 4 bases at V and 2 bases at J, with 13 bases in the middle. This CDR3 has 14 residues. The CDR3 DNA is TGCAGTGCTACCAGGGACGGACCCACAGATACGCAGTATTTT. Its protein product is CSATRDGPTDTQYF.

The gene calls are TRBV12-3 or TRBV12-4 and TRBJ1-5; 11 bases are a match to TRBD1. V shed 4 bases, J shed 5 bases, and the junction held 7 bases outside the gene matches. The CDR3 sequence is 16 residues long. The CDR3 nucleotides read TGTGCCAGCAGTTCCTGGACAGGGGGCCTTGATCAGCCCCAGCATTTT. Its protein is CASSSWTGGLDQPQHF.

The chain joins TRBV9 to TRBJ1-2, with a possible D match to TRBD1 (6 bases). The CDR3 loop spans 15 amino acids. Per germline, CDR1 SGDLS and CDR2 YYNGEE. V gave up 3 bases and J gave up 2 bases, with 14 bases separating them. CDR3 residues: CASSGTDRLNYGYTF. For the CDR3, the DNA is TGTGCCAGCAGCGGTACGGACAGACTCAACTATGGCTACACCTTC.

This clonotype was counted only a few times. This chain connects TRBV7-6 to TRBJ1-2; perhaps TRBD1 as D (5 bases). The germline CDR1 and CDR2 sequences are SGHVS and FNYEAQ. Trimming removed 7 bases from V and 3 bases from J, with 15 bases in between. The CDR3 consists of 14 residues. In DNA form, the CDR3 reads TGTGCCAGCACCCCCGGGGGTTCACACTATGGCTACACCTTC. This sequence encodes CASTPGGSHYGYTF.

This chain uses TRBV12-3 or TRBV12-4 with TRBJ2-2; 9 nucleotides agree with TRBD1. CDR3 size: 14 residues. J was trimmed by 6 bases and V by 6 bases; bases with no gene match: 5. This chain's CDR3 is CASSPQGAPGELFF. The CDR3 bases are TGTGCCAGCAGCCCACAGGGGGCCCCCGGGGAGCTGTTTTTT.

The table lists this clonotype with a few counts. This chain uses TRBV7-2 with TRBJ2-1, with D tentatively TRBD1 (5 bases). The germline CDR1 and CDR2 sequences are SGHTA and FQGNSA. V lost 1 base and J 1 base, leaving 14 bases between the germline ends. The CDR3 spans 17 residues. The CDR3 DNA sequence: TGTGCCAGCAGCTTAGGCCTCAGGGTATCGTCCTACAATGAGCAGTTCTTC. It yields the protein CASSLGLRVSSYNEQFF.

The V gene is TRBV19, the J gene TRBJ1-1; D remains unclear. V was clipped by 3 bases and J by 5 bases, with 10 bases between them. From germline, CDR1 is LNHDA and CDR2 SQIVND (reference sequence). The CDR3 is made up of 13 amino acids. CDR3 residues: CASSMVWGTEAFF. CDR3 coding DNA: TGTGCCAGTAGTATGGTTTGGGGTACTGAAGCTTTCTTT.

The J gene is TRBJ2-7, the V gene TRBV4-1, with 10 positions matching TRBD1. After removal of 5 bases from V and 3 bases from J, the junction contained 4 bases not matched to a gene. Germline CDR1 reads MGHRA; CDR2 reads YSYEKL. The CDR3 is 14 amino acids. This chain's CDR3 is CASSVRDRGYEQYF. For the CDR3, the DNA is TGCGCCAGCAGCGTTCGGGACAGGGGCTACGAGCAGTACTTC.

This clonotype was recorded a few times. The rearrangement links TRBV6-1 to TRBJ1-2; D may be TRBD1 (5 bases). The CDR3 runs 13 residues. With 7 bases removed from V and 4 bases from J, the gap between germline ends came to 13 bases. The germline CDR1 and CDR2 sequences are MNHNS and SASEGT. CDR3 nucleotides: TGTGCCAGCATGGGGGGGTTAGGCTATGGCTACACCTTC. It specifies CASMGGLGYGYTF.

This chain uses TRBV7-9 with TRBJ2-3, with a tentative D call TRBD2 (5 bases). CDR1 and CDR2 from the germline V gene are SEHNR and FQNEAQ (reference sequence). This CDR3 has 15 amino acids. Trimming cost V 5 bases and J 0 bases, with 12 bases left between them. CDR3 in DNA: TGTGCCAGCAGCGGCCCGGGGAGCAGCACAGATACGCAGTATTTT. It codes for CASSGPGSSTDTQYF. Filled out from reference TRBV7-9 and TRBJ2-3, the complete variable domain reads DTGVSQNPRHKITKRGQNVTFRCDPISEHNRLYWYRQTLGQGPEFLTYFQNEAQLEKSRLLSDRFSAERPKGSFSTLEIQRTEQGDSAMYLCASSGPGSSTDTQYFGPGTRLTVL.

The V gene is TRBV6-5, the J gene TRBJ2-3; D tentatively reads TRBD1 or TRBD2 (5 bases each). Germline V CDR1 and CDR2: MNHEY, SVGAGI. This CDR3 contains 12 residues. CDR3 region: CAVGDGTDTQYF. DNA for the CDR3: TGTGCTGTGGGGGATGGCACAGATACGCAGTATTTT.

The chain employs TRBV6-5 and TRBJ1-5, with a weak D call TRBD1 (5 bases). CDR3 length: 17 residues. Germline assignment: CDR1 MNHEY and CDR2 SVGAGI. Deletions cut 6 bases from V and 4 bases from J, with 22 bases between. The CDR3 region has the DNA TGTGCCAGCAGAGCGGGGCCCTTTTTAGGAGGAAATCAGCCCCAGCATTTT. It yields the protein CASRAGPFLGGNQPQHF.

J is TRBJ2-3 and V is TRBV11-2, with D tentatively TRBD1 (6 bases). V gave up 8 bases and J gave up 1 base, with 10 bases separating them. CDR3 length: 13 residues. Germline CDR1 SGHAT, CDR2 FQNNGV. CDR3 nucleotides: TGTGCCAGCTGGGCAGGGGGCACAGATACGCAGTATTTT. Encoded protein: CASWAGGTDTQYF. Based on the CDR3 plus reference TRBV11-2 and TRBJ2-3, the full variable domain is EAGVAQSPRYKIIEKRQSVAFWCNPISGHATLYWYQQILGQGPKLLIQFQNNGVVDDSQLPKDRFSAERLKGVDSTLKIQPAKLEDSAVYLCASWAGGTDTQYFGPGTRLTVL.

The V call is TRBV20-1, the J call TRBJ1-2; 7 bases match TRBD1. CDR3 length: 13 amino acids. The germline gives CDR1 DFQATT, CDR2 SNEGSKA (reference sequence). Trimming cost V 5 bases and J 3 bases; bases outside gene matches: 6. Here the CDR3 reads CSALRGRDYGYTF. The CDR3 coding sequence is TGCAGTGCTTTAAGGGGGCGCGACTATGGCTACACCTTC.

The chain couples TRBV4-2 to TRBJ2-7; 9 bases line up with TRBD1. V was clipped by 3 bases and J by 4 bases; unmatched bases: 19. Per the germline V gene, CDR1 is LGHNA and CDR2 is YNFKEQ. This CDR3 spans 19 amino acids. CDR3 DNA: TGTGCCAGCAGCCAGAAGGGACAGGGCGACCCGGACGGGATTTACGAGCAGTACTTC. Translated: CASSQKGQGDPDGIYEQYF.

This clonotype has a single count. V usage is TRBV4-1 and J usage is TRBJ2-4; 7 nucleotides agree with TRBD1. With V trimmed by 4 bases and J by 8 bases, 17 bases remained unmatched. This CDR3 comprises 17 residues. Germline lookup yields CDR1 MGHRA and CDR2 YSYEKL. The CDR3 DNA reads TGCGCCAGCAGCCTCGGGCCTCAAGACAGGGTTGGATACATTCAGTACTTC. It is translated as CASSLGPQDRVGYIQYF.

This clonotype was seen only a few times. This chain joins TRBV7-8 and TRBJ2-5; 12 bases are a match to TRBD2. Germline CDR1 reads SGHVS; CDR2 reads FQNEAQ. V gave up 5 bases and J gave up 4 bases; unmatched junction bases: 14. The CDR3 has 18 amino acids. CDR3 loop: CASSAGTSGLAGVETQYF. For the CDR3, the DNA is TGTGCCAGCAGCGCGGGGACTAGCGGGCTAGCAGGGGTAGAGACCCAGTACTTC.

This clonotype was detected only a few times. V is TRBV7-9 and J is TRBJ1-2; D remains ambiguous. Germline CDR1 reads SEHNR; CDR2 reads FQNEAQ (reference sequence). Trimming shortened V by 8 bases and J by 7 bases, and 5 bases separated the two germline ends. This CDR3 region has 9 residues. In nucleotides, the CDR3 is TGTGCCAGCGACGGTGGCTACACCTTC. Protein sequence: CASDGGYTF.

The sample holds a few counts of this clonotype. The chain couples TRBV19 to TRBJ1-2, with D unclear. Trimming shortened V by 3 bases and J by 6 bases, and 8 bases separated the two germline ends. CDR1 is LNHDA and CDR2 is SQIVND in the germline V gene (reference sequence). The CDR3 loop spans 12 amino acids. CDR3 residues: CASSIWGDGYTF. For the CDR3, the DNA is TGTGCCAGTAGTATTTGGGGAGATGGCTACACCTTC.

The chain combines TRBV7-2 with TRBJ2-1, with D possibly TRBD2 on 5 matching bases. In germline, CDR1 is SGHTA, CDR2 FQGNSA. V was pared by 1 base and J by 6 bases, with 7 bases between. The CDR3 runs to 13 residues. Written as DNA, the CDR3 is TGTGCCAGCAGCTTAGGAGGGTTCAATGAGCAGTTCTTC. Protein sequence: CASSLGGFNEQFF.